The rows below give T cell receptor beta chains drawn from one sample of a study of cytomegalovirus exposure and HLA in healthy donors. The method was immunoSEQ multiplex PCR; TCRdb's version includes in-frame clones alone and lacks a portion of them. The sample yields about 41,000 clones, around 85% seen once. Sequencing was done on a sample of PBMCs. The receptors were sampled from a man aged 50 to 60 in good health and CMV-seronegative. CDR3s include the opening cysteine and the closing phenylalanine or tryptophan. D genes are given only for firm matches. Clone size is not always given. Where it is, it says once, few, many or a class for expanded clones.

clone_size j_call d_call v_call cdr3_aa cdr3_nt
- TRBJ2-1 TRBD2 TRBV7-9 CASIGGSYNEQFF TGTGCCAGCATCGGGGGGTCCTACAATGAGCAGTTCTTC
few TRBJ2-7 - TRBV5-1 CASTLRTDTSYEQYF TGCGCCAGCACCCTCCGGACGGACACTTCCTACGAGCAGTACTTC
- TRBJ2-7 TRBD2 TRBV7-2 CASSLGLAGWDEQYF TGTGCCAGCAGCTTGGGACTAGCGGGATGGGACGAGCAGTACTTC
once TRBJ2-1 - TRBV7-9 CSSSAAYEPFF TGTTCCAGCAGCGCGGCATATGAGCCGTTCTTC
- TRBJ1-1 TRBD1 TRBV29-1 CSVSAGTGGTEAFF TGCAGCGTTTCCGCCGGGACAGGGGGCACTGAAGCTTTCTTT
- TRBJ1-6 TRBD1 TRBV4-1 CASSLRDRDNSPLHF TGCGCCAGCAGCCTCCGGGACAGGGATAATTCACCCCTCCACTTT
- TRBJ2-5 - TRBV7-9 CSSSFLGETQYF TGTTCCAGCAGCTTCCTCGGAGAGACCCAGTACTTC
- TRBJ1-5 TRBD1 TRBV5-6 CASSHGTGDNQPQHF TGTGCCAGCAGCCACGGGACAGGGGACAATCAGCCCCAGCATTTT
- TRBJ1-4 - TRBV7-2 CASSLWGPNEKLFF TGTGCCAGCAGCTTGTGGGGGCCTAATGAAAAACTGTTTTTT
- TRBJ2-2 - TRBV4-2 CASSHSTASGGELFF TGTGCCAGCAGCCATTCGACTGCCTCGGGTGGGGAGCTGTTTTTT
few TRBJ1-6 - TRBV9 CASSVVQAGSPLHF TGTGCCAGCAGCGTTGTTCAGGCGGGGTCACCCCTCCACTTT
few TRBJ2-1 TRBD1 TRBV11-2 CASSWTGGSSYNEQFF TGTGCCAGCAGCTGGACAGGAGGTTCCTCCTACAATGAGCAGTTCTTC
- TRBJ2-7 TRBD2 TRBV5-1 CASDPTAGGTYEQYF TGCGCCAGCGACCCCACAGCGGGAGGTACCTACGAGCAGTACTTC
- TRBJ1-2 TRBD1 TRBV28 CASSSTGGYGYTF TGTGCCAGCAGCTCTACAGGGGGGTATGGCTACACCTTC
once TRBJ1-2 TRBD1 TRBV6-6 CASRPGQAGYTF TGTGCCAGCAGACCGGGACAGGCAGGCTACACCTTC
- TRBJ1-1 - TRBV6-6 CASTRGGEAFF TGTGCCAGCACCCGGGGGGGGGAAGCTTTCTTT
- TRBJ2-5 - TRBV5-4 CASSVQGVETQYF TGTGCCAGCAGCGTTCAAGGGGTCGAGACCCAGTACTTC
- TRBJ2-1 - TRBV19 CASSIEGATYNEQFF TGTGCCAGTAGTATAGAAGGGGCCACCTACAATGAGCAGTTCTTC
- TRBJ2-1 TRBD2 TRBV11-2 CASSLGGGEQFF TGTGCCAGCAGCTTAGGGGGGGGTGAGCAGTTCTTC
few TRBJ2-1 TRBD1 TRBV29-1 CSVEGTGLNEQFF TGCAGCGTTGAGGGGACAGGCCTCAATGAGCAGTTCTTC
- TRBJ2-1 - TRBV7-2 CASSGGERSYNEQFF TGTGCCAGCAGCGGGGGCGAGCGATCCTACAATGAGCAGTTCTTC
- TRBJ1-2 - TRBV6-6 CASSYTGINYGYTF TGTGCCAGCAGTTACACAGGAATTAACTATGGCTACACCTTC
once TRBJ2-7 - TRBV27 CASSLGGYEQYF TGTGCCAGCAGTTTAGGGGGGTACGAGCAGTACTTC
- TRBJ2-2 TRBD1 TRBV9 CASSETGGRGGELFF TGTGCCAGCAGCGAAACAGGGGGCCGGGGCGGGGAGCTGTTTTTT
- TRBJ1-1 TRBD1 TRBV2 CASSWDRETEAFF TGTGCCAGCAGCTGGGACAGGGAAACTGAAGCTTTCTTT
once TRBJ2-2 - TRBV9 CASSVGGTGELFF TGTGCCAGCAGCGTAGGAGGGACCGGGGAGCTGTTTTTT
- TRBJ2-3 TRBD2 TRBV2 CASNYAGGPTDTQYF TGTGCCAGCAACTACGCGGGAGGGCCAACAGATACGCAGTATTTT
- TRBJ2-3 TRBD2 TRBV7-2 CASSLAPSGGIDTQYF TGTGCCAGCAGCCTCGCTCCTAGCGGGGGGATAGATACGCAGTATTTT
- TRBJ2-5 TRBD2 TRBV7-2 CASSLAASGGQETQYF TGTGCCAGCAGCTTAGCGGCTAGCGGGGGTCAAGAGACCCAGTACTTC
- TRBJ1-2 TRBD1 TRBV9 CASSHPQGAGGYTF TGTGCCAGCAGCCACCCACAGGGGGCTGGAGGCTACACCTTC
- TRBJ1-4 - TRBV7-9 CASSRGGFGEKLFF TGTGCCAGCAGCCGCGGGGGATTTGGTGAAAAACTGTTTTTT
- TRBJ1-4 - TRBV28 CASSLQGAANEKLFF TGTGCCAGCAGCCTACAGGGCGCGGCTAATGAAAAACTGTTTTTT
- TRBJ2-5 - TRBV29-1 CSGRTGRETQYF TGCAGCGGCCGTACAGGGCGAGAGACCCAGTACTTC
- TRBJ2-2 - TRBV7-3 CASSSTDSNTGELFF TGTGCCAGCAGTTCTACGGACAGTAACACCGGGGAGCTGTTTTTT
- TRBJ1-5 - TRBV15 CATSSYISNQPQHF TGTGCCACCAGCTCTTACATTAGCAATCAGCCCCAGCATTTT
- TRBJ2-7 - TRBV27 CASSLRLGANYEQYF TGTGCCAGCAGTCTGCGACTGGGGGCAAACTACGAGCAGTACTTC
- TRBJ2-5 - TRBV9 CASSVAPRGQETQYF TGTGCCAGCAGCGTAGCCCCACGGGGGCAAGAGACCCAGTACTTC
- TRBJ1-1 TRBD1 TRBV7-9 CASSPRDSMNTEAFF TGTGCCAGCAGCCCGCGGGACAGCATGAACACTGAAGCTTTCTTT
- TRBJ2-1 TRBD2 TRBV10-3 CATREGYNEQFF TGTGCCACGCGGGAGGGATACAATGAGCAGTTCTTC
- TRBJ1-5 - TRBV28 CASRPGQQQPQHF TGTGCCAGCAGGCCGGGACAACAACAGCCCCAGCATTTT
few TRBJ1-2 TRBD1 TRBV4-2 CASSQGGTGGIYGYTF TGTGCCAGCAGCCAAGGCGGGACAGGGGGCATCTATGGCTACACCTTC